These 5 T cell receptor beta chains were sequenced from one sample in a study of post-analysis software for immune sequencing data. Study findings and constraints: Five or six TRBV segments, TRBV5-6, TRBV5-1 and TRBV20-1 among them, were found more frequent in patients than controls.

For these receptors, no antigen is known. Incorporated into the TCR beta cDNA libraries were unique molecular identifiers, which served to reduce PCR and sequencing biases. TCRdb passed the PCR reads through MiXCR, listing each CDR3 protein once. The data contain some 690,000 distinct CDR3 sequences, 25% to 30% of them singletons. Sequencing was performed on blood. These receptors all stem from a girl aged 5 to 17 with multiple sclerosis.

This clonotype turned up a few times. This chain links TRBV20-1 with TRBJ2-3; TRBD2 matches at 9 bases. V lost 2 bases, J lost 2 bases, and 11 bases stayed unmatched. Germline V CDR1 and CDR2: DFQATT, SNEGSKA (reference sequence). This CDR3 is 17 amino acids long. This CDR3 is CSARPSILAGSTDTQYF. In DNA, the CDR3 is TGCAGTGCTAGACCTTCCATACTAGCGGGCTCCACAGATACGCAGTATTTT.

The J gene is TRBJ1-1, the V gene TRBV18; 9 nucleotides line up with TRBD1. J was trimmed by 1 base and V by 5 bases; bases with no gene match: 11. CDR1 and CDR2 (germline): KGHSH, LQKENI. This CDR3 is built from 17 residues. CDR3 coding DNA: TGTGCCAGCTCATCCACAGGGGGCCCCCTCACGAACACTGAAGCTTTCTTT. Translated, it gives CASSSTGGPLTNTEAFF.

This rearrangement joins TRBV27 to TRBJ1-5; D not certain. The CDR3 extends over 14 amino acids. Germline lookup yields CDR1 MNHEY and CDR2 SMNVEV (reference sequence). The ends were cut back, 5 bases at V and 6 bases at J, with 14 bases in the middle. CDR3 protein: CASSDGPFGQPQHF. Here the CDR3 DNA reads TGTGCCAGCAGTGACGGGCCATTTGGTCAGCCCCAGCATTTT.

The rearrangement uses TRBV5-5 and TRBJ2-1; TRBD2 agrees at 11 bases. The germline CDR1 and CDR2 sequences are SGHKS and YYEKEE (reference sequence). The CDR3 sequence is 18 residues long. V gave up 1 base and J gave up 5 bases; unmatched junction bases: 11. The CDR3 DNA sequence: TGTGCCAGCAGCTTGAAGGCCGGGGCTAGCGGGGGGAACAATGAGCAGTTCTTC. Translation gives CASSLKAGASGGNNEQFF.

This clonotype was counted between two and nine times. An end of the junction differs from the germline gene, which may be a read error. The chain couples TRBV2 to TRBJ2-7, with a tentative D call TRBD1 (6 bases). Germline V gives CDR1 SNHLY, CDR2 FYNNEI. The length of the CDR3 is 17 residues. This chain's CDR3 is CASSENGNRVLVYEQYF. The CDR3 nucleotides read TGTGCCAGTAGTGAAAATGGGAACAGGGTTCTTGTCTACGAGCAGTACTTC.